This T cell receptor beta chain is drawn from a study of T cell repertoires in cytomegalovirus infection. Study-wide background: The public TCR beta signatures pointed to both CMV infection and matching HLA type. Study-wide results and caveats: Predominance within the ex vivo response was attributable to HLA-C-restricted CMV-specific TCR beta clonotypes. Pooled public TCR beta family frequency picked out CMV carriers with the relevant HLA.

MiXCR was run by TCRdb on the reads, yielding one entry per CDR3 protein. The table has 150,000 to 200,000 distinct CDR3 sequences, 28% seen once; the top ten hold 30% to 40%. In regard to this clonotype: The antigen remains undetermined.

The V gene's germline CDR1 is SGHTA and CDR2 FQGTGA. The CDR3 sequence is 15 residues long. The ends were cut back, 4 bases at V and 4 bases at J, with 16 bases in the middle. What was sequenced was PBMCs. This clonotype was obtained from a human donor in good health (CMV status not recorded). Some clones in this sample may be carry-over from other donors' samples. This sequence joins TRBV7-3 and TRBJ2-5, with D perhaps TRBD1 (5 bases). This CDR3 is CASSSSQGKGETQYF. As DNA, the CDR3 is TGTGCCAGCAGCTCCTCCCAGGGAAAAGGAGAGACCCAGTACTTC.